These 15 T cell receptor beta chains were all obtained from the same sample, sequenced in a study of cytomegalovirus exposure and HLA in healthy donors. PCR primers comprised 60 Vbeta and 13 Jbeta primers. The protocol was immunoSEQ multiplex PCR, while the TCRdb copy is restricted to in-frame clones and leaves out a portion. The table includes fewer than 300,000 clones, just over 85% detected once. Sequenced sample: PBMCs. The receptors here all came from a man in his forties or fifties in good health and CMV-seropositive.

This chain links TRBV4-1 with TRBJ2-7; maybe TRBD2 (6 bases). The CDR3 sequence is 12 residues long. Germline V lookup: CDR1 MGHRA, CDR2 YSYEKL. V was trimmed by 5 bases and J by 11 bases, leaving 16 bases between them. The CDR3 nucleotides are TGCGCCAGCAGCTCCCCCGGGGGTCTGGAGTACTTC. It yields the protein CASSSPGGLEYF.

The chain has TRBV6-6 and TRBJ1-5, with TRBD1 as a possible D gene (6 bases). V was clipped by 10 bases and J by 2 bases, with 15 bases between them. Germline CDR1 and CDR2: MNHNY and SVGAGI (reference sequence). The CDR3 loop spans 14 amino acids. This CDR3 is CAIKGGRGNQPQHF. The CDR3 coding sequence is TGTGCCATCAAAGGGGGTCGGGGCAATCAGCCCCAGCATTTT.

This chain links TRBV4-2 with TRBJ2-7, with 9 positions matching TRBD2. This CDR3 contains 14 residues. The J segment lost 5 bases and the V segment lost 3 bases, leaving 5 bases of the junction unmatched. The germline gives CDR1 LGHNA, CDR2 YNFKEQ. CDR3 nucleotides: TGTGCCAGCAGCCAGGCGGGAGGGCGGGACGAGCAGTACTTC. The encoded protein is CASSQAGGRDEQYF.

The chain is built from TRBV28 and TRBJ1-5; D is perhaps TRBD1 (5 bases). Looked up from germline, CDR1 is MDHEN and CDR2 is SYDVKM. V was clipped by 4 bases and J by 6 bases, with 10 bases between them. The CDR3 has 13 amino acids. This CDR3 reads CASSYGGSQPQHF. CDR3 bases: TGTGCCAGCAGTTACGGGGGGTCTCAGCCCCAGCATTTT.

The CDR3 region is CASSFRWEQFF. The CDR3, as DNA: TGTGCCAGCAGCTTCAGATGGGAGCAGTTCTTC. The chain uses TRBV7-8 and TRBJ2-1; D is unclear. The V gene's germline CDR1 is SGHVS and CDR2 FQNEAQ. Deletions cut 3 bases from V and 10 bases from J, with 7 bases between. The CDR3 sequence is 11 residues long.

This chain joins TRBV10-2 and TRBJ2-5, with TRBD2 matching over 12 bases. The V gene end was trimmed by 5 bases and the J gene end by 2 bases; junction bases not matched to a gene: 3. This CDR3 has 15 amino acids. The germline CDR1 and CDR2 sequences are WSHSY and SAAADI. The CDR3 nucleotides read TGCGCCAGCAGTCTAGCGGGAGGGAGTCAAGAGACCCAGTACTTC. It specifies CASSLAGGSQETQYF.

The chain links TRBV5-1 to TRBJ2-1; 8 bases agree with TRBD1. Looked up from germline, CDR1 is SGHRS and CDR2 is YFSETQ. V shed 7 bases, J shed 3 bases, and the junction held 9 bases outside the gene matches. This CDR3 is built from 15 residues. Written as DNA, the CDR3 is TGCGCCAGCGAGACCGGACAGGGAGACTACAATGAGCAGTTCTTC. It is translated as CASETGQGDYNEQFF.

This clone was seen a single time. The chain joins TRBV5-1 to TRBJ1-1; 8 nucleotides match TRBD1. Germline trimming cut 4 bases from V and 1 base from J; bases unmatched to any gene: 6. CDR1 is SGHRS and CDR2 is YFSETQ in the germline V gene. The CDR3 has 15 amino acids. CDR3: CASSPRQGPNTEAFF. The CDR3 nucleotides are TGCGCCAGCAGCCCCCGACAGGGGCCGAACACTGAAGCTTTCTTT. Together with reference TRBV5-1 and TRBJ1-1, the CDR3 gives the full variable domain: KAGVTQTPRYLIKTRGQQVTLSCSPISGHRSVSWYQQTPGQGLQFLFEYFSETQRNKGNFPGRFSGRQFSNSRSEMNVSTLELGDSALYLCASSPRQGPNTEAFFGQGTRLTVV.

This chain uses TRBV13 with TRBJ2-7, with 12 bases lining up with TRBD2. Trimming at V came to 5 bases and at J to 3 bases, leaving 2 bases not matched to a gene. The CDR3 has 14 residues. The germline V gene has CDR1 PRHDT and CDR2 FYEKMQ (reference sequence). CDR3 nucleotides: TGTGCCAGCAGCATGGGACTAGCGGGCTACGAGCAGTACTTC. Residues: CASSMGLAGYEQYF.

Here the CDR3 reads CASSSGSLGNSPLHF. CDR3 coding DNA: TGCGCCAGCAGCTCAGGATCCTTGGGCAATTCACCCCTCCACTTT. The gene calls are TRBV5-1 and TRBJ1-6, with unresolved D. Trimming pared 3 bases from V and 7 bases from J, leaving 14 bases between. Germline assignment: CDR1 SGHRS and CDR2 YFSETQ. The CDR3 length is 15 residues.

The chain employs TRBV19 and TRBJ2-7; 8 nucleotides line up with TRBD2. There are 15 residues in the CDR3. Germline CDR1 and CDR2: LNHDA and SQIVND (reference sequence). With 5 bases clipped from V and 5 bases from J, the junction kept 11 bases outside the gene matches. The CDR3 reads CASSPWSGSLNEQYF. CDR3 bases: TGTGCCAGTAGTCCTTGGAGCGGGAGTCTCAACGAGCAGTACTTC.

This rearrangement joins TRBV9 to TRBJ2-1, with 12 bases matching TRBD2. With 0 bases clipped from V and 7 bases from J, the junction kept 2 bases outside the gene matches. Germline V gene lookup returns CDR1 SGDLS and CDR2 YYNGEE. The CDR3 totals 15 residues. CDR3 coding DNA: TGTGCCAGCAGCGTAGTCGGACTAGCGGGGAATGAGCAGTTCTTC. It is translated as CASSVVGLAGNEQFF.

The gene calls are TRBV4-3 and TRBJ1-4; D perhaps matches TRBD1 (6 bases). V was clipped by 4 bases and J by 6 bases, with 9 bases between them. The CDR3 extends over 13 amino acids. Germline lookup yields CDR1 LGHNA and CDR2 YSLEER. DNA for the CDR3: TGCGCCAGCAGCCGGAAGGGGGATGAAAAACTGTTTTTT. This translates into CASSRKGDEKLFF.

This clone was seen more than once but under ten times. The rearrangement uses TRBV27 and TRBJ2-7; TRBD2 matches at 10 bases. The CDR3 loop spans 14 amino acids. From germline, CDR1 is MNHEY and CDR2 SMNVEV (reference sequence). Trimming cost V 6 bases and J 4 bases; bases outside gene matches: 6. The CDR3 protein is CASRRLAGEYEQYF. In DNA form, the CDR3 reads TGTGCCAGCAGGCGACTAGCGGGTGAATACGAGCAGTACTTC.

CDR3 nucleotide sequence: TGTGCCAGCAGTTCCGGGACAGGGCCCCGCAATCAGCCCCAGCATTTT. Encoded protein: CASSSGTGPRNQPQHF. V gene TRBV28 combines with J gene TRBJ1-5; 9 nucleotides align to TRBD1. V shed 4 bases, J shed 2 bases, and the junction held 6 bases outside the gene matches. Per germline, CDR1 MDHEN and CDR2 SYDVKM. CDR3 length: 16 amino acids. Drawing the rest from reference TRBV28 and TRBJ1-5, the complete variable domain is DVKVTQSSRYLVKRTGEKVFLECVQDMDHENMFWYRQDPGLGLRLIYFSYDVKMKEKGDIPEGYSVSREKKERFSLILESASTNQTSMYLCASSSGTGPRNQPQHFGDGTRLSIL.